This T cell receptor beta chain was retrieved from a study of T cells in Graves' hyperthyroidism and ophthalmopathy. Findings and limits, study-wide: Patients with ophthalmopathy were separated from those with stable hyperthyroidism by a 13 V-J model.

Graves' hyperthyroidism was deemed stable absent ophthalmopathy progression within 18 months. What was amplified from RNA transcripts were TCR beta CDR3 regions. HTBI primers were employed in a first-round RT-PCR of the TCR CDR3. TCRdb reprocessed the multiplex PCR reads with MiXCR, giving one entry per CDR3 protein. Among some 350,000 distinct CDR3 sequences listed, approximately 25% were seen once. The V segment lost 0 bases and the J segment 3 bases; nucleotides outside the gene matches: 4. The CDR3 sequence is 15 residues long. Germline V gene sequence: CDR1 MNHEY, CDR2 SVGAGI. Comment on this clonotype: What it binds is unknown.

This clonotype was obtained from a man aged 50-60 years with Graves' hyperthyroidism. The chain uses TRBV6-5 and TRBJ2-5; 7 nucleotides align to TRBD2. The sample taken for sequencing was blood. CDR3 sequence reads: CASSYSLLAKETQYF. The CDR3 coding sequence is TGTGCCAGCAGTTACTCTTTACTAGCGAAAGAGACCCAGTACTTC.